This is a list of T cell receptor beta chains from one sample in a study of OX40 agonist ivuxolimab in advanced cancers. The repertoire was sequenced with immunoSEQ multiplex PCR; TCRdb's copy has only in-frame clones and lacks some. In the table there are tens of thousands of clones, more than 75% of which are singletons. The sequencing used CD4+ or CD8+ T cells sorted from blood, collected in a trial of the OX40 agonist ivuxolimab. The origin of the receptors is an adult with an advanced solid tumor such as melanoma, head and neck, liver or kidney cancer. CDR3s include the opening cysteine and the closing phenylalanine or tryptophan. D genes are given only for firm matches. Where a row states a size, it is once, few, many or the class of an expanded clone; other rows omit it.

d_call	clone_size	j_call	v_call	cdr3_nt	cdr3_aa
TRBD2	.	TRBJ2-7	TRBV4-1	TGCGCCAGCAGCCAAGATCTGAGCGGGAGTACTTACGAGCAGTACTTC	CASSQDLSGSTYEQYF
.	.	TRBJ2-1	TRBV14	TGTGCCAGCAGCCAACAGGGTGCGTACAATGAGCAGTTCTTC	CASSQQGAYNEQFF
.	once	TRBJ2-1	TRBV6-5	TGTGCCAGTCGGCAAACCTACAATGAGCAGTTCTTC	CASRQTYNEQFF
.	.	TRBJ1-3	TRBV19	TGTGCCAGTAGTATAGGGGGCTCTGGAAACACCATATATTTT	CASSIGGSGNTIYF
.	.	TRBJ2-2	TRBV15	TGTGCCACCAGCAGAGGACACAACACCGGGGAGCTGTTTTTT	CATSRGHNTGELFF
TRBD1	.	TRBJ1-1	TRBV7-8	TGTGCCAGCAGCCCCTGGACAGGGCGAACTGAAGCTTTCTTT	CASSPWTGRTEAFF
.	once	TRBJ2-1	TRBV9	TGTGCCAGCAGCGTTGGGGCTAGCGCCTCCACTCGCTACAATGAGCAGTTCTTC	CASSVGASASTRYNEQFF
TRBD2	once	TRBJ2-7	TRBV9	TGTGCCAGCAGCGTAGGAGGCGGGAGGGCGGGCGAGCAGTACTTC	CASSVGGGRAGEQYF
.	.	TRBJ2-1	TRBV7-3	TGTGCCAGCAGCTTATCTGGTCCCTACAATGAGCAGTTCTTC	CASSLSGPYNEQFF
.	.	TRBJ2-6	TRBV2	TGTGCCAGCAGTGAGGGGGAAGCTGGGGCCAACGTCCTGACTTTC	CASSEGEAGANVLTF
.	.	TRBJ1-1	TRBV27	TGTGCCAGCATCTCGTACGGTGAAGCTTTCTTT	CASISYGEAFF
TRBD2	large	TRBJ2-1	TRBV9	TGTGCCAGCAGCGTAGAACTAGCGGGGTACAATGAGCAGTTCTTC	CASSVELAGYNEQFF
.	.	TRBJ2-7	TRBV11-2	TGTGCCAGCAGCTTAAGGCAGGGGAGGTACGAGCAGTACTTC	CASSLRQGRYEQYF
.	.	TRBJ2-7	TRBV19	TGTGCCAGTAGTTGGTCTGGCTCCTACGAGCAGTACTTC	CASSWSGSYEQYF
TRBD1	.	TRBJ2-1	TRBV10-3	TGTGCCATCAGTGACTATTTCGGACAGGGCGTGGACAATGAGCAGTTCTTC	CAISDYFGQGVDNEQFF
TRBD2	.	TRBJ2-1	TRBV6-5	TGTGCCAGCAGTTTCGGGACTAGCAACTTTCAGTTCTTC	CASSFGTSNFQFF
.	.	TRBJ2-2	TRBV10-3	TGTGCCATCAGTGAGTCGTCAGGGGTAGCGGGCACCGGGGAGCTGTTTTTT	CAISESSGVAGTGELFF
TRBD2	.	TRBJ2-1	TRBV7-9	TGTGCCAGCAGCTTAGCGCTAGCGGATCCCTACAATGAGCAGTTCTTC	CASSLALADPYNEQFF
TRBD2	.	TRBJ2-7	TRBV2	TGTGCCAGCCGTAGGCGGCTAGCGGACGACGAGCAGTACTTC	CASRRRLADDEQYF
TRBD1	.	TRBJ2-2	TRBV5-3	TGTGCCAGCAGCCCGACAGGGTCCACCGGGGAGCTGTTTTTT	CASSPTGSTGELFF
.	once	TRBJ2-7	TRBV28	TGTGCCAGCAGTTTTCGAGTTTCCTACGAGCAGTACTTC	CASSFRVSYEQYF
.	few	TRBJ1-5	TRBV27	TGTGCCAGCAGTTCGGGCGATCAGCCCCAGCATTTT	CASSSGDQPQHF
.	.	TRBJ2-5	TRBV21-1	TGTGCCAGCCCGACTACTAGCGGGCCTCAAGAGACCCAGTACTTC	CASPTTSGPQETQYF
.	.	TRBJ1-5	TRBV4-3	TGCGCCAGCAGACAAAACCCCGTGCCCCAGCATTTT	CASRQNPVPQHF
TRBD1	few	TRBJ2-1	TRBV11-1	TGTGCCAGCAGCCCCCGGGACAGGGGGAGAGAGCAGTTCTTC	CASSPRDRGREQFF
TRBD2	once	TRBJ2-2	TRBV27	TGTGCCAGCAGTTTTCTGGCGGGAGGGCCAGGGGAGCTGTTTTTT	CASSFLAGGPGELFF
.	few	TRBJ2-7	TRBV4-1	TGCGCCAGCAGCCAAGCTATTCAGCTACCTAACGAGCAGTACTTC	CASSQAIQLPNEQYF
.	.	TRBJ2-3	TRBV28	TGTGCCAGCAAGGGGGGAGGGCCGTTGGCGGATACGCAGTATTTT	CASKGGGPLADTQYF
.	.	TRBJ1-5	TRBV5-8	TGTGCCAGTAAGCTTATCGGCCCGGCTCAGCCCCAGCATTTT	CASKLIGPAQPQHF
.	.	TRBJ2-7	TRBV19	TGTGCCAGTAGTATGGCCGGCCTCACCTACTACGAGCAGTACTTC	CASSMAGLTYYEQYF
.	.	TRBJ2-4	TRBV9	TGTGCCAGCAGCGGTAAGCTAGCCAAAAACATTCAGTACTTC	CASSGKLAKNIQYF
.	.	TRBJ1-1	TRBV7-7	TGTGCCAGCAGCTTACTTCAGGGATCTGAAGCTTTCTTT	CASSLLQGSEAFF
TRBD2	.	TRBJ2-1	TRBV11-2	TGTGCCAGCAGCTTACCCCACGGTGGAAGCGGGAGCTCCTACAATGAGCAGTTCTTC	CASSLPHGGSGSSYNEQFF
.	.	TRBJ2-1	TRBV4-3	TGCGCCAGCAGCCAAGATAGGGGCGCTGGCAGGGAGCAGTTCTTC	CASSQDRGAGREQFF
.	.	TRBJ2-5	TRBV14	TGTGCCAGCAGCCAACAGGAGCAAGAGACCCAGTACTTC	CASSQQEQETQYF
.	medium-sized	TRBJ2-7	TRBV6-1	TGTGCCAGCAGTGAAGCTCTGGTTCTGAGCTACGAGCAGTACTTC	CASSEALVLSYEQYF
.	.	TRBJ2-7	TRBV15	TGTGCCACCAGCTCCCGGCTAGGAAACTCCTACGAGCAGTACTTC	CATSSRLGNSYEQYF
.	.	TRBJ2-7	TRBV6-6	TGTGCCAGCAGTTACTCTCCAGGGGGGGATGGAGGCGAGCAGTACTTC	CASSYSPGGDGGEQYF
.	.	TRBJ2-5	TRBV28	TGTGCCAGTATTTTAAGGGGTTCAGAGACCCAGTACTTC	CASILRGSETQYF
.	.	TRBJ2-7	TRBV28	TGTGCCAGCAGTTCGCCGACGGGGCTCTACGAGCAGTACTTC	CASSSPTGLYEQYF
.	.	TRBJ1-3	TRBV28	TGTGCCAGCAGGGAGGCGGTCGCGATCTCTGGAAACACCATATATTTT	CASREAVAISGNTIYF
.	.	TRBJ1-1	TRBV25-1	TGTGCCAGCAGTGCCGGGGTGAACACTGAAGCTTTCTTT	CASSAGVNTEAFF
.	.	TRBJ2-2	TRBV28	TGTGCCAGCAGTATGGGTCACCCGGACAGTTACACCGGGGAGCTGTTTTTT	CASSMGHPDSYTGELFF
.	.	TRBJ1-5	TRBV18	TGTGCCAGCTCACCGGGGGAGTATCAGCCCCAGCATTTT	CASSPGEYQPQHF
TRBD2	.	TRBJ2-7	TRBV5-1	TGCGCCAGCAGCTCGGGACTAGCGGACTCCTACGAGCAGTACTTC	CASSSGLADSYEQYF
.	.	TRBJ2-7	TRBV7-9	TGTGCCAGCAGCTCGCGGCAGGCGGGGGCCCCGGGCGAGCAGTACTTC	CASSSRQAGAPGEQYF